This T cell receptor beta chain was recovered during a study of human T cells and chemical hapten exposure. Time point of the sample: pre-sensitization, week 0. The treatment is: therapeutic diphenylcyclopropenone sensitization with weekly scalp DPC. In this sample, this clonotype turned up many times. From the RACE reads, TCRdb called clonotypes with MiXCR, one entry per CDR3 protein. The sample consists of 350,000 to 450,000 distinct CDR3 sequences, roughly 5% of them appearing once. Germline lookup yields CDR1 MGHDK and CDR2 SYGVNS. This CDR3 is 15 amino acids long. Unmatched junction bases numbered 1, after V lost 5 bases and J lost 1 base.

The input for sequencing was whole blood, taken in connection with sensitization to the hapten diphenylcyclopropenone (DPC). This receptor was taken from a woman aged 45-65 years with alopecia areata. Some clones in this sample may be carry-over from other donors' samples. This chain joins TRBV25-1 and TRBJ1-4; the match to TRBD1 covers 10 bases. The CDR3 reads CASSRTGGTNEKLFF. CDR3 DNA sequence: TGTGCCAGCAGTCGGACAGGGGGAACTAATGAAAAACTGTTTTTT.